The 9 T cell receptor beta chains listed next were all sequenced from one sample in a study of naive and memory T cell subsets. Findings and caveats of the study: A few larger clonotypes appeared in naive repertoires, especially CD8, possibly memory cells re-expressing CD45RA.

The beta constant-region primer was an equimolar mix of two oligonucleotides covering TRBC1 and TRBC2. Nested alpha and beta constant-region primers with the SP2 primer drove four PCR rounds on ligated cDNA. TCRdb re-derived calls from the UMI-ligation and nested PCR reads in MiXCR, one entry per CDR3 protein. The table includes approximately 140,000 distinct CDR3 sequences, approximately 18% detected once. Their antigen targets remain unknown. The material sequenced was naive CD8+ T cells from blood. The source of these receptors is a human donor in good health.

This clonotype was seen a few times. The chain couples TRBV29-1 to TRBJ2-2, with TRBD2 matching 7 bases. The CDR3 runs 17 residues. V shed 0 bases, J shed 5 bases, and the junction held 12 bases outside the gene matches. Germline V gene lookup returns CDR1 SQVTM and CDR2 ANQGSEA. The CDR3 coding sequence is TGCAGCGTTGAAGATTGGGCTCCGGGAGCGGGGACCGGGGAGCTGTTTTTT. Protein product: CSVEDWAPGAGTGELFF.

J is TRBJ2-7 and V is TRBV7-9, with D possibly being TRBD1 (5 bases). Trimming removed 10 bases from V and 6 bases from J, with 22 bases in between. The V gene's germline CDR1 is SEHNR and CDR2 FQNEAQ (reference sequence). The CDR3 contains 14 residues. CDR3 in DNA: TGTGCCATCAGGGATCAGGGAACCTCTACCGAGCAGTACTTC. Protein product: CAIRDQGTSTEQYF.

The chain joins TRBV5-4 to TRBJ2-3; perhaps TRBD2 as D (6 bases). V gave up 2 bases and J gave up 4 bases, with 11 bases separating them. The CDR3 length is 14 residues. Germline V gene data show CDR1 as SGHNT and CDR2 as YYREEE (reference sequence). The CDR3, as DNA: TGTGCCAGCAGCTTAGGAGGGCCAGCAGATACGCAGTATTTT. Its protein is CASSLGGPADTQYF.

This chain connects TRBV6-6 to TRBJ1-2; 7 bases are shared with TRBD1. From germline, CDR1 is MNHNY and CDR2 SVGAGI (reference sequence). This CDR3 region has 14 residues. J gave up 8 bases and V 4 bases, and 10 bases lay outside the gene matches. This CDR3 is CASSLQLTGPGYTF. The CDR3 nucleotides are TGTGCCAGCAGTTTGCAGCTGACAGGGCCGGGCTACACCTTC.

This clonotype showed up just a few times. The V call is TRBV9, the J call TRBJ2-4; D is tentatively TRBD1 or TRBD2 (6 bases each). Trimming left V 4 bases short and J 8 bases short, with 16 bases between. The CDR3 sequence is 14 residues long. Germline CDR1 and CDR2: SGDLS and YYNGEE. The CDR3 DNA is TGTGCCAGCAGCCCCTCAAGAGGGGGGCACATTCAGTACTTC. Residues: CASSPSRGGHIQYF.

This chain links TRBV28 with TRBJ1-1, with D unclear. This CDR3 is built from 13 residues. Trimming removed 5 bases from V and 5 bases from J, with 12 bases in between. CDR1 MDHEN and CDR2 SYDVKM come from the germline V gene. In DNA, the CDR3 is TGTGCCAGCAGTGGACTTCTGAGTACTGAAGCTTTCTTT. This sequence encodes CASSGLLSTEAFF.

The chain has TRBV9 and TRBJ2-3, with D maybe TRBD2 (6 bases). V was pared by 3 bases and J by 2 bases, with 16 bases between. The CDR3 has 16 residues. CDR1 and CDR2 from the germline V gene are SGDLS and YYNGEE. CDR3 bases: TGTGCCAGCAGCGCGAGTAGCGGCCAGGTCACAGATACGCAGTATTTT. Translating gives CASSASSGQVTDTQYF.

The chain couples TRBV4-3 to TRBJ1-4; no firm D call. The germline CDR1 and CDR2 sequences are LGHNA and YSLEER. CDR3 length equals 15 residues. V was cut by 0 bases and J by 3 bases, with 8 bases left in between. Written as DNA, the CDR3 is TGCGCCAGCAGCCAAGATCCGGGGTCTAATGAAAAACTGTTTTTT. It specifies CASSQDPGSNEKLFF.

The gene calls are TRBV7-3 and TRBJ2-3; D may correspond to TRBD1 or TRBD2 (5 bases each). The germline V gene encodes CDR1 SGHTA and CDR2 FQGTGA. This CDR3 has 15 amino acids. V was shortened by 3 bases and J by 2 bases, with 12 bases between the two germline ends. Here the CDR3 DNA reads TGTGCCAGCAGCTTTACGGGGCTGGACACAGATACGCAGTATTTT. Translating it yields CASSFTGLDTDTQYF.